This T cell receptor (beta chain) was sequenced during a study of T cell repertoires in cytomegalovirus infection. Across the study: Recently identified HLA-C-restricted CMV epitopes were used, and well-studied HLA-B-restricted CMV epitopes were used as well. It can be stated that public TCR beta signatures indicated CMV infection as well as a matching HLA type.

Many counts were recorded for this clonotype. Its antigen is currently unknown. TCRdb used MiXCR to reprocess the reads, holding one entry per CDR3 protein. This sample carries 900,000 to 950,000 distinct CDR3 sequences, roughly 30% of them seen once, and the ten largest clones take more than 13%. Findings of the study overall: CMV-specific TCR beta clonotypes restricted by HLA-C dominated the ex vivo response. Cumulative frequency of public TCR beta families picked out carriers of CMV plus the relevant HLA.

The sequence came from a human donor in good health (CMV status not recorded). Some clones in this sample may be carry-over from other donors' samples. The sequencing used cultured CD8+ T cells from PBMCs, collected from culture after CMV antigen stimulation.

CDR3 DNA sequence: TGTGCCAGCAGCTTGGGGGCCTATAACTATGGCTACACCTTC. As protein: CASSLGAYNYGYTF. The rearrangement links TRBV7-8 to TRBJ1-2; D may be TRBD1 (6 bases). Per the germline V gene, CDR1 is SGHVS and CDR2 is FQNEAQ. V was clipped by 3 bases and J by 1 base, with 9 bases between them. The CDR3 is 14 residues long. Complete variable domain (other parts from reference TRBV7-8 and TRBJ1-2): GAGVSQSPRYKVAKRGQDVALRCDPISGHVSLFWYQQALGQGPEFLTYFQNEAQLDKSGLPSDRFFAERPEGSVSTLKIQRTQQEDSAVYLCASSLGAYNYGYTFGSGTRLTVV.